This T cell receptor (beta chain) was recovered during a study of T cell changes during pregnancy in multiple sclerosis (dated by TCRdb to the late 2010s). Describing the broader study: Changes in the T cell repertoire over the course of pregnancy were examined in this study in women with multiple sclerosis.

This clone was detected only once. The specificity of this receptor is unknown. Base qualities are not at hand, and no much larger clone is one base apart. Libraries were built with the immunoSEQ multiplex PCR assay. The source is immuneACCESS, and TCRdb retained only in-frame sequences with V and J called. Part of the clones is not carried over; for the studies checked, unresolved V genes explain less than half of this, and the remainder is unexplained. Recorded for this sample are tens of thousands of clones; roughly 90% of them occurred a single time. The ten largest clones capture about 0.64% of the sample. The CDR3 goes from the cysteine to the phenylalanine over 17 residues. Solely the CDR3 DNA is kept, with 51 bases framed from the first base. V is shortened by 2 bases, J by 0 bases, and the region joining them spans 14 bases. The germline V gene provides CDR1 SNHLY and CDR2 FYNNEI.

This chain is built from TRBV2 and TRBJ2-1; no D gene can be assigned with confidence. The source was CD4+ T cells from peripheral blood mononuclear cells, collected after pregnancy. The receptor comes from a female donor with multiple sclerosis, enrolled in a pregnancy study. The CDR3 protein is CASSELLSSSSYNEQFF. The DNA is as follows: TGTGCCAGCAGTGAACTTTTATCGAGTTCCTCCTACAATGAGCAGTTCTTC.